The sequence of this T cell receptor beta chain was determined in a study of blood T cell repertoires in COVID-19. Study-wide context: Material from acute and convalescent COVID-19 was sourced from the United States, Italy and Spain. PBMCs, B-cell-depleted T cells, or T cells provided the cDNA or gDNA that made up the material.

Germline-derived CDR1 and CDR2 are KGHDR and SFDVKD. This CDR3 spans 14 amino acids. The V and J ends lost 6 bases and 8 bases, in that order; junction bases with no gene match: 7. Study processing details: Estimated nucleated cell counts came from reference gene primer amplification. Here immunoSEQ multiplex PCR was the method, and the copy in TCRdb shows in-frame clones only, minus some. The D gene and trimming were derived from the DNA, and the V and J assignments and clone size from that table. This table has a few hundred thousand clones, approximately 88% appearing once. The material sequenced was peripheral blood. The sequence was obtained from a woman in her twenties or thirties who had recovered from COVID-19. The gene calls are TRBV24-1 and TRBJ2-1; 9 bases match TRBD2. Here the CDR3 DNA reads TGTGCCACCAGTTTGGCGGGGGGGTTCGATGAGCAGTTCTTC. It encodes CATSLAGGFDEQFF.